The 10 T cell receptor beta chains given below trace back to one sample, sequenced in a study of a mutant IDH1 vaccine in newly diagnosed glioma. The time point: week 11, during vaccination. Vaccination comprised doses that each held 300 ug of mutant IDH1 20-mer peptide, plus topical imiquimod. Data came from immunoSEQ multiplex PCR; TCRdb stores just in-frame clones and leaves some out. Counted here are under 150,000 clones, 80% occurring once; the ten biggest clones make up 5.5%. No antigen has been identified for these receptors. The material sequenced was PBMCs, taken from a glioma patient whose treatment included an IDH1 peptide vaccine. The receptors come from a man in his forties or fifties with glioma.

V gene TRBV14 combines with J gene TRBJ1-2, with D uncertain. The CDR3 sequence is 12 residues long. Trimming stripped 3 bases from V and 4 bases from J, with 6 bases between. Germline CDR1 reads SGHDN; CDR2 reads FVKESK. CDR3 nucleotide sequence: TGTGCCAGCAGCCAGGGTTTCTATGGCTACACCTTC. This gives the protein CASSQGFYGYTF.

CDR3 in amino acids: CASSPGGDTQYF. CDR3 DNA sequence: TGTGCCAGCAGCCCCGGGGGAGATACGCAGTATTTT. The V and J genes are TRBV7-3 and TRBJ2-3; D is possibly TRBD2 (6 bases). The germline V and J ends were trimmed by 5 bases and 5 bases, with 8 bases remaining between them. The CDR3 consists of 12 residues. CDR1 is SGHTA, CDR2 FQGTGA, per germline.

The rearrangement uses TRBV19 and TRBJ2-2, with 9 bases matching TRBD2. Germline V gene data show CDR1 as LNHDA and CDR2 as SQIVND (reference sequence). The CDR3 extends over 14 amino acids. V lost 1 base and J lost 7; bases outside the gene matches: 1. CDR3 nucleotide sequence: TGTGCCAGTAGTATAGGACTAGCGGTCGGGGAGCTGTTTTTT. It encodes CASSIGLAVGELFF.

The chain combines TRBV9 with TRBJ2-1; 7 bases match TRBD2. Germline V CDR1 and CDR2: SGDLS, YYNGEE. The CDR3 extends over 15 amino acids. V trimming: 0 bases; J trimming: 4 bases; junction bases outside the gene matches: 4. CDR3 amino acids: CASSVAGGNYNEQFF. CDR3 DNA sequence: TGTGCCAGCAGCGTAGCCGGGGGGAATTACAATGAGCAGTTCTTC.

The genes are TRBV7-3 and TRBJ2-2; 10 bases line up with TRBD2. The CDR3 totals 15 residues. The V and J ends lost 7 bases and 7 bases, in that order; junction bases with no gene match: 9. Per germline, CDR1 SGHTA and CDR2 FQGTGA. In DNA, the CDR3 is TGTGCCAGCACCCCAGCGGGAGGGAAAAGCGGGGAGCTGTTTTTT. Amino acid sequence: CASTPAGGKSGELFF.

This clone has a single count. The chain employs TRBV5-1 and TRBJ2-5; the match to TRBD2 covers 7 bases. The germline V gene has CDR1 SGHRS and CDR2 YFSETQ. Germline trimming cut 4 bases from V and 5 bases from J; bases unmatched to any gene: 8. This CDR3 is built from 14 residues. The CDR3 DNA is TGCGCCAGCAGCCGGGGGGAGCGGTTGGAGACCCAGTACTTC. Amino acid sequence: CASSRGERLETQYF.

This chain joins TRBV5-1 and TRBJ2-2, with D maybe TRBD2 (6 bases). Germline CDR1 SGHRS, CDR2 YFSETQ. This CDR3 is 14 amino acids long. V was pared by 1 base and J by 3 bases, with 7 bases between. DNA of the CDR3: TGCGCCAGCAGCTTGTGGGAGGACACCGGGGAGCTGTTTTTT. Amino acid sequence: CASSLWEDTGELFF.

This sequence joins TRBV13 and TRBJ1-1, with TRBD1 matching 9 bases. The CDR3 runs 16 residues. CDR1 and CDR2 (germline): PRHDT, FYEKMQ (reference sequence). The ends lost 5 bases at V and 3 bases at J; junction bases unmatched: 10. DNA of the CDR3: TGTGCCAGCAGCATACTACAGGGGGCGGGGTACACTGAAGCTTTCTTT. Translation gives CASSILQGAGYTEAFF.

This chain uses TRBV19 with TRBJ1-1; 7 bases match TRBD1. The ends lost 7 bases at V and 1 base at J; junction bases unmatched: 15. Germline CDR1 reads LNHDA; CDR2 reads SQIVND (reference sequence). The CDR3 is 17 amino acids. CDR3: CASTPRAGGRTNTEAFF. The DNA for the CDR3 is TGTGCCAGTACTCCCCGGGCAGGGGGTCGGACGAACACTGAAGCTTTCTTT.

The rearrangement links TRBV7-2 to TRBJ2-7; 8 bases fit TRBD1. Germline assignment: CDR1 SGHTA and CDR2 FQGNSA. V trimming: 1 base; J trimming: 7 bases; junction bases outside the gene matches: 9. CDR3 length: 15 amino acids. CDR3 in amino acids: CASSLDRGVIIEQYF. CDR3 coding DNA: TGTGCCAGCAGCTTAGACAGGGGGGTTATAATAGAGCAGTACTTC.